This T cell receptor (beta chain) emerged from a study of regulatory T cells in long-lasting Graves disease. Sequencing libraries for TCR beta were prepared with iRepertoire HTBI primers and Arm-PCR of CDR3 regions. TCRdb re-derived calls from the multiplex PCR reads in MiXCR, one entry per CDR3 protein. The sample includes 350,000 to 400,000 distinct CDR3 sequences, under 20% of them seen just once. The CDR3 extends over 14 amino acids. From germline, CDR1 is SEHNR and CDR2 FQNEAQ (reference sequence). The V and J ends lost 1 base and 5 bases, in that order; junction bases with no gene match: 2. This clonotype came up many times. The antigen remains unidentified. Time point here: newly diagnosed GD, antithyroid drugs for less than 3 months. With RNA extracted from PBMCs as input, the TCR library was made. The EDTA tubes were filled with about 9 milliliters of drawn peripheral blood. Study-wide findings and caveats: Samples came from peripheral blood alone, without thyroid tissue. The study found lower TCR diversity in persistent Graves' patients than in newly diagnosed ones.

These data also formed part of another study, on T cells in Graves' hyperthyroidism and ophthalmopathy. That paper adds: HTBI primers drove first-round RT-PCR of the TCR CDR3.

The sample was peripheral blood mononuclear cells (PBMCs), taken at new diagnosis, from a patient treated with antithyroid drugs. The chain uses TRBV7-9 and TRBJ1-5, with 7 bases that match TRBD1. This clonotype originated in a woman younger than 30 with Graves disease. The CDR3 region has the DNA TGTGCCAGCAGCTTAGGGACAGGAGATCAGCCCCAGCATTTT. As protein: CASSLGTGDQPQHF.